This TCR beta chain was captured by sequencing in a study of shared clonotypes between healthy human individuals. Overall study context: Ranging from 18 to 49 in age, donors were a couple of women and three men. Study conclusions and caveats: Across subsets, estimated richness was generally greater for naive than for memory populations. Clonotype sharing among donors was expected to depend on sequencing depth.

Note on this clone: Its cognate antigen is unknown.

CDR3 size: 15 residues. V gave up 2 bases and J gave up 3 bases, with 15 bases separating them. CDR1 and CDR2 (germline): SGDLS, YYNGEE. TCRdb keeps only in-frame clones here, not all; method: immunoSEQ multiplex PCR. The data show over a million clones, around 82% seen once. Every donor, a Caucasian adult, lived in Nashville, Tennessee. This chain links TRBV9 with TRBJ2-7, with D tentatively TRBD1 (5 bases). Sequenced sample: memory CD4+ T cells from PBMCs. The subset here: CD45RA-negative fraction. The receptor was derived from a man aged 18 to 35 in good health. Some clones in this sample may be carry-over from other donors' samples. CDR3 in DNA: TGTGCCAGCAGCGTCGGTGGTAGGGGTCACTACGAGCAGTACTTC. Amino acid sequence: CASSVGGRGHYEQYF.